The rows below give T cell receptor beta chains drawn from one sample of a study of response to subunit inactivated influenza vaccine. TCRdb re-called the RT-PCR reads through MiXCR, storing one row per CDR3 protein. This repertoire shows fewer than 650,000 distinct CDR3 sequences, about an eighth found once; its top ten account for about an eighth. This sample comprised PBMCs from blood, obtained about 40 days after vaccination. The receptors stem from a man in his fifties who received an inactivated influenza vaccine. Each CDR3 is given with its conserved first and last residue. A D gene is named only where the DNA matches it firmly. Clone size is stated in some rows and not others, as once, few, many or a class when expanded.

D: .
size: .
J: TRBJ2-2
V: TRBV5-8
DNA: TGTGCCAGCACCTTCCGGGACACCCACACCGGGGAGCTGTTTTTT
CDR3: CASTFRDTHTGELFF

D: .
size: .
J: TRBJ1-1
V: TRBV12-3/TRBV12-4
DNA: TGTGCCAGCAGGATCGCAACTGAGAACACTGAAGCTTTCTTT
CDR3: CASRIATENTEAFF

D: .
size: .
J: TRBJ1-4
V: TRBV20-1
DNA: TGCAGTGCTAGAGTGGAACGTACCCCGGGTAGGGAAAAACTGTTTTTT
CDR3: CSARVERTPGREKLFF

D: .
size: many
J: TRBJ2-2
V: TRBV29-1
DNA: TGCAGCATTAAGACGGCACCGAACACCGGGGAGCTGTTTTTT
CDR3: CSIKTAPNTGELFF

D: TRBD1
size: many
J: TRBJ2-5
V: TRBV7-9
DNA: TGTGCCAGCAGCAGGACAGGGCGCGAGACCCAGTACTTC
CDR3: CASSRTGRETQYF

D: TRBD2
size: few
J: TRBJ2-1
V: TRBV20-1
DNA: TGCAGTGCCCCCGGGAGGGGAGGAAACAATGAGCAGTTCTTC
CDR3: CSAPGRGGNNEQFF

D: TRBD2
size: .
J: TRBJ2-7
V: TRBV11-2
DNA: TGTGCCAGCAGCCTTGGACTAGCGGACGTCTACCTCAAACAGTACGAGCAGTACTTC
CDR3: CASSLGLADVYLKQYEQYF

D: .
size: .
J: TRBJ2-1
V: TRBV4-3
DNA: TGCGCCAGCACCCGGGGGGCGGGGTTTAGCAATGAGCAGTTCTTC
CDR3: CASTRGAGFSNEQFF

D: .
size: .
J: TRBJ1-6
V: TRBV5-5
DNA: TGTGCCAGCAGCTTGGATACGTCCCTAGGTTCACCCCTCCACTTT
CDR3: CASSLDTSLGSPLHF

D: .
size: few
J: TRBJ2-1
V: TRBV15
DNA: TGTGCCACCAGCAGCGGCAGAAACTACTACAATGAGCAGTTCTTC
CDR3: CATSSGRNYYNEQFF

D: .
size: few
J: TRBJ2-1
V: TRBV25-1
DNA: TGTGCCAGCAGTAAACAGCCGGCGAGCTCCTACAATGAGCAGTTCTTC
CDR3: CASSKQPASSYNEQFF

D: TRBD1
size: many
J: TRBJ2-7
V: TRBV28
DNA: TGTGCCAGCAGTTCCTACCAGGACAGGGTACGTCGAAAGCAATCCTACGAGCAGTACTTC
CDR3: CASSSYQDRVRRKQSYEQYF

D: .
size: few
J: TRBJ2-7
V: TRBV4-3
DNA: TGCGCCAGCAGCCAAGACTTGGAAACCTACGAGCAGTACTTC
CDR3: CASSQDLETYEQYF

D: TRBD2
size: .
J: TRBJ2-5
V: TRBV10-3
DNA: TGTGCCATCAGTGAGTTAGCGGGGGGAGAGACCCAGTACTTC
CDR3: CAISELAGGETQYF

D: .
size: few
J: TRBJ2-1
V: TRBV20-1
DNA: TGCAGTGCTAGTGTGGGACTGACTCGAAGTGAGCAGTTCTTC
CDR3: CSASVGLTRSEQFF

D: TRBD1
size: few
J: TRBJ2-7
V: TRBV5-6
DNA: TGTGCCAGCAGCTTGGACGGGACAGCAGCTTACGAGCAGTACTTC
CDR3: CASSLDGTAAYEQYF

D: .
size: few
J: TRBJ2-5
V: TRBV12-3/TRBV12-4
DNA: TGTGCCAGCGGCACCTCGGGGACCCAAGAGACCCAGTACTTC
CDR3: CASGTSGTQETQYF

D: TRBD2
size: .
J: TRBJ2-1
V: TRBV29-1
DNA: TGCAGCGTTTCCGGGACTAGCGGGAGGGCCTACAATGAGCAGTTCTTC
CDR3: CSVSGTSGRAYNEQFF

D: .
size: few
J: TRBJ2-1
V: TRBV19
DNA: TGTGCCACCTCGGGAGACCGTAGCTCCTACAATGAGCAGTTCTTC
CDR3: CATSGDRSSYNEQFF

D: .
size: .
J: TRBJ2-3
V: TRBV20-1
DNA: TGCAGTGCTAGCCTTCGGCCCCGAACCCCCGCAGATACGCAGTATTTT
CDR3: CSASLRPRTPADTQYF

D: .
size: few
J: TRBJ1-5
V: TRBV15
DNA: TGTGCCACCAGCAGAGCTCCCCCTCGGTTACCAGGATCCTATAGCAATCAGCCCCAGCATTTT
CDR3: CATSRAPPRLPGSYSNQPQHF

D: TRBD2
size: .
J: TRBJ2-1
V: TRBV11-2
DNA: TGTGCCAGCAGCGTTAGCGGGGCGGGGACTGAGCAGTTCTTC
CDR3: CASSVSGAGTEQFF

D: TRBD2
size: few
J: TRBJ2-7
V: TRBV15
DNA: TGTGCCACCAGCAGAGTCCTAGCGGGGGATGAGCAGTACTTC
CDR3: CATSRVLAGDEQYF

D: TRBD2
size: many
J: TRBJ2-7
V: TRBV20-1
DNA: TGCAGTGAGAGTAGCGGGGGGGCCTGGGAGCAGTACTTC
CDR3: CSESSGGAWEQYF

D: .
size: many
J: TRBJ2-7
V: TRBV27
DNA: TGTGCCAGCAGTTTAATTTTCGGGGCCCCCGGTAACTACGAGCAGTACTTC
CDR3: CASSLIFGAPGNYEQYF

D: .
size: .
J: TRBJ2-7
V: TRBV4-3
DNA: TGCGCCAGCAGCCAAGTAGCAGACTCCTACGAGCAGTACTTC
CDR3: CASSQVADSYEQYF